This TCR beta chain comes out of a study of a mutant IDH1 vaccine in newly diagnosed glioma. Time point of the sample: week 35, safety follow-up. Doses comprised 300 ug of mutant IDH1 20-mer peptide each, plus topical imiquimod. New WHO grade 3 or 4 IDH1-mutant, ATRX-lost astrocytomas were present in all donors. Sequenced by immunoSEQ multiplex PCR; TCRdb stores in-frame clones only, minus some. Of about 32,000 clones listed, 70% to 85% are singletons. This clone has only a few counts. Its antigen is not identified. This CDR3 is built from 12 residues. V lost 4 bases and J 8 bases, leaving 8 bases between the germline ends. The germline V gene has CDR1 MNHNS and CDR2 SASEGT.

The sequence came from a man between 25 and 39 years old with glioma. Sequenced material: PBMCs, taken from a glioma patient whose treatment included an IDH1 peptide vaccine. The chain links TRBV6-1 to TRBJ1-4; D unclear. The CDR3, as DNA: TGTGCCAGCAGTGGGCGGGGAGAAAAACTGTTTTTT. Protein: CASSGRGEKLFF.